This entry concerns a single TCR beta chain. The sample is drawn from a study of blood T cells in healthy people across ages. The V gene lost 6 bases and the J gene lost 1 base, with 10 bases spanning the gap. From germline, CDR1 is SGHRS and CDR2 YFSETQ. The CDR3 contains 13 residues. The authors ran a second PCR of roughly 6 to 11 cycles using a sample-barcoded 5' primer and a J-beta primer mix. At least 3 million CDR3-containing paired-end reads were obtained per sample. One entry per CDR3 protein, called by TCRdb with MiXCR from the 5' RACE reads. The sample has more than 700,000 distinct CDR3 sequences, roughly 50% seen once.

The source material was blood. V gene TRBV5-1 combines with J gene TRBJ2-5; TRBD1 is a possible D gene (6 bases). This clonotype originated in a man older than 75 in good health. CDR3 bases: TGCGCCAGCAACCCAGGGGCCCAAGAGACCCAGTACTTC. It encodes CASNPGAQETQYF.